This T cell receptor beta chain originates from a study of cytomegalovirus exposure and HLA in healthy donors. Amplification used 60 Vbeta primers and 13 Jbeta primers. Assay used: immunoSEQ multiplex PCR; TCRdb lists only in-frame clones, some missing. The table shows around 190,000 clones, with roughly nine tenths occurring only once. Germline values: CDR1 MNHNY, CDR2 SVGAGI (reference sequence). V was cut by 6 bases and J by 1 base, with 6 bases left in between. This CDR3 spans 12 amino acids. Sequences were obtained from PBMCs. The receptor was derived from a boy under 10 years old in good health and CMV-seronegative. This sequence joins TRBV6-6 and TRBJ1-1; maybe TRBD1 (5 bases). The DNA of the CDR3 is TGTGCCAGCAGCAGGGCGAACACTGAAGCTTTCTTT. Translated: CASSRANTEAFF.